The clone carrying this T cell receptor beta chain was found many times. This sample stems from a study of T cells in Graves' hyperthyroidism and ophthalmopathy. TCR beta CDR3 sequences were amplified from RNA transcripts. First-round RT-PCR of the TCR CDR3 relied on the HTBI primer set. Each CDR3 protein is one row after TCRdb ran MiXCR on the multiplex PCR reads. The sample includes over 300,000 distinct CDR3 sequences, about 15% of them seen just once. Exclusion of patients followed from uncontrolled infection, other autoimmune disease, pregnancy or lactation. Trimming removed 2 bases at V and 1 base at J, with 7 bases between. Germline V gene sequence: CDR1 KGHDR, CDR2 SFDVKD. The CDR3 runs 14 residues.

Sample: blood. This chain uses TRBV24-1 with TRBJ1-2, with D unresolved. This TCR was recovered from a woman in her sixties with Graves' hyperthyroidism. In nucleotides, the CDR3 is TGTGCCACCAGTGATTACAGAAGTAACTATGGCTACACCTTC. Translated, it gives CATSDYRSNYGYTF.